Presented here are 23 T cell receptor beta chains from one specimen sequenced in a study of technical replicates of blood from a handful of donors. The data were produced by immunoSEQ multiplex PCR, yet TCRdb's version contains in-frame clones alone and is incomplete. The sample has some 8,900 clones, roughly nine tenths seen once. Sequencing was done on a sample of PBMCs. These receptors originate from a human donor in good health.

The chain employs TRBV27 and TRBJ2-7; 9 nucleotides match TRBD2. J lost 4 bases, V lost 8 bases, and 6 bases had no gene match. This CDR3 region has 13 residues. Germline CDR1 is MNHEY and CDR2 is SMNVEV (reference sequence). CDR3 nucleotide sequence: TGTGCCAGCCGACTAGCGGATACATACGAGCAGTACTTC. It translates to CASRLADTYEQYF.

The V and J genes are TRBV2 and TRBJ2-7, with a weak D call TRBD2 (5 bases). The CDR3 spans 11 residues. CDR1 and CDR2 (germline): SNHLY, FYNNEI. V lost 7 bases and J 4 bases, leaving 8 bases between the germline ends. The CDR3 here is CASTPGYEQYF. For the CDR3, the DNA is TGTGCCAGCACCCCGGGGTACGAGCAGTACTTC.

The chain employs TRBV30 and TRBJ2-5; 8 bases align to TRBD2. This CDR3 has 14 amino acids. Per germline, CDR1 GTSNPN and CDR2 SVGIG (reference sequence). The trim removed 3 bases at V and 4 bases at J, leaving 7 bases unmatched. DNA of the CDR3: TGTGCCTGGAGCTCAGCGGGAGTTCCAGAGACCCAGTACTTC. Translated: CAWSSAGVPETQYF.

The chain recombines TRBV7-9 with TRBJ1-5, with D unresolved. The germline V gene encodes CDR1 SEHNR and CDR2 FQNEAQ (reference sequence). V was pared by 2 bases and J by 5 bases, with 13 bases between. The CDR3 spans 15 residues. CDR3: CASSLSTAGDQPQHF. In DNA form, the CDR3 reads TGTGCCAGCAGCTTAAGCACGGCGGGCGATCAGCCCCAGCATTTT.

The V and J genes are TRBV6-5 and TRBJ2-7; weak D call: TRBD1 (7 bases). This CDR3 has 14 residues. Trimming removed 9 bases at V and 4 bases at J, with 19 bases between. Germline values: CDR1 MNHEY, CDR2 SVGAGI. The CDR3 sequence: CASSLAGGLYEQYF. As DNA, the CDR3 is TGTGCCAGTTCCCTCGCAGGGGGGTTATACGAGCAGTACTTC.

V and J are TRBV6-1 and TRBJ2-7; TRBD1 might be the D (5 bases). The CDR3 has 13 amino acids. From germline, CDR1 is MNHNS and CDR2 SASEGT. V lost 6 bases and J lost 7, with 16 bases in between. CDR3 DNA: TGTGCCAGCAGCACTGGGGCCCCTACGGAGCAGTACTTC. Protein: CASSTGAPTEQYF.

The rearrangement joins TRBV7-7 to TRBJ2-7, with TRBD1 as a possible D gene (6 bases). CDR3 length equals 13 residues. Trimming cost V 5 bases and J 5 bases, with 13 bases left between them. Germline CDR1 reads SSHAT; CDR2 reads FNYEAQ (reference sequence). The CDR3 loop is CASSRFSGDEQYF. The CDR3, as DNA: TGTGCCAGCAGCCGTTTCTCAGGGGACGAGCAGTACTTC.

CDR3 amino acids: CASSPFSGGDTQYF. As DNA, the CDR3 is TGTGCCAGCAGCCCCTTCAGTGGAGGGGATACGCAGTATTTT. This chain connects TRBV7-6 to TRBJ2-3, with a possible D match to TRBD2 (6 bases). Germline CDR1 SGHVS, CDR2 FNYEAQ. The V end was cut by 5 bases, the J end by 6 bases, with 15 bases between. The length of the CDR3 is 14 residues.

This rearrangement joins TRBV6-5 to TRBJ1-1; no definite D call. V was pared by 3 bases and J by 7 bases, with 15 bases between. There are 14 residues in the CDR3. Germline lookup yields CDR1 MNHEY and CDR2 SVGAGI. The chain's CDR3 is CASSYYGTADEAFF. The DNA for the CDR3 is TGTGCCAGCAGTTATTATGGTACAGCCGATGAAGCTTTCTTT.

The chain combines TRBV28 with TRBJ2-7; D remains unclear. Looked up from germline, CDR1 is MDHEN and CDR2 is SYDVKM. V was pared by 4 bases and J by 2 bases, with 9 bases between. CDR3 length: 13 residues. This chain's CDR3 is CASSYLQTYEQYF. CDR3 coding DNA: TGTGCCAGCAGTTATCTCCAGACCTACGAGCAGTACTTC.

The J gene is TRBJ2-3, the V gene TRBV28, with 12 bases identical to TRBD2. Germline trimming cut 7 bases from V and 4 bases from J; bases unmatched to any gene: 9. Germline assignment: CDR1 MDHEN and CDR2 SYDVKM. The CDR3 spans 16 residues. As DNA, the CDR3 is TGTGCCAGCAAACCTTCGGGGACTAGCGGGTCAGATACGCAGTATTTT. Its translation is CASKPSGTSGSDTQYF. Combining the CDR3 with reference TRBV28 and TRBJ2-3 gives the whole variable domain DVKVTQSSRYLVKRTGEKVFLECVQDMDHENMFWYRQDPGLGLRLIYFSYDVKMKEKGDIPEGYSVSREKKERFSLILESASTNQTSMYLCASKPSGTSGSDTQYFGPGTRLTVL.

The chain combines TRBV29-1 with TRBJ2-1, with 9 positions matching TRBD2. Germline V gene sequence: CDR1 SQVTM, CDR2 ANQGSEA. The CDR3 is 13 residues long. Unmatched junction bases numbered 4, after V lost 3 bases and J lost 7 bases. The CDR3 sequence is CSVDGTSQNEQFF. In DNA, the CDR3 is TGCAGCGTTGACGGGACTAGCCAAAATGAGCAGTTCTTC.

This chain links TRBV7-2 with TRBJ2-2; D may be TRBD2 (6 bases). The CDR3 sequence is 15 residues long. Germline V gene lookup returns CDR1 SGHTA and CDR2 FQGNSA. V was shortened by 5 bases and J by 6 bases, with 16 bases between the two germline ends. CDR3: CASSRATSSPGELFF. The CDR3 DNA reads TGTGCCAGCAGCCGAGCTACTAGCAGCCCCGGGGAGCTGTTTTTT.

The CDR3 region has the DNA TGTGCCAGCATGCGGGAGAGTCGAGAGACCCAGTACTTC. Its protein product is CASMRESRETQYF. The chain carries TRBV6-5 and TRBJ2-5, with 7 bases matching TRBD2. This CDR3 has 13 residues. Germline assignment: CDR1 MNHEY and CDR2 SVGAGI. The V segment lost 7 bases and the J segment 4 bases; nucleotides outside the gene matches: 6.

The chain employs TRBV7-7 and TRBJ1-1; 9 bases agree with TRBD1. The ends lost 5 bases at V and 4 bases at J; junction bases unmatched: 8. Germline assignment: CDR1 SSHAT and CDR2 FNYEAQ (reference sequence). The CDR3 loop spans 15 amino acids. This chain's CDR3 is CASSNRDRDGTEAFF. The CDR3 DNA reads as TGTGCCAGCAGCAACCGGGACAGGGACGGCACTGAAGCTTTCTTT.

The chain recombines TRBV19 with TRBJ1-2, with a possible D match to TRBD1 (5 bases). The CDR3 contains 14 residues. From germline, CDR1 is LNHDA and CDR2 SQIVND (reference sequence). V dropped 3 bases and J dropped 7 bases, with 15 bases sitting between them. The CDR3 sequence: CASSIAGPAGGYTF. CDR3 bases: TGTGCCAGTAGTATTGCAGGGCCCGCAGGTGGCTACACCTTC.

This sequence joins TRBV19 and TRBJ2-7; 10 nucleotides agree with TRBD2. V trimming: 8 bases; J trimming: 5 bases; junction bases outside the gene matches: 12. Germline assignment: CDR1 LNHDA and CDR2 SQIVND (reference sequence). This CDR3 is built from 15 residues. CDR3 nucleotide sequence: TGTGCCAGTTCCCACCTGGCTAGCGGGAGCCACGAGCAGTACTTC. As protein: CASSHLASGSHEQYF.

The chain recombines TRBV5-1 with TRBJ2-1; perhaps TRBD1 as D (6 bases). The germline V gene encodes CDR1 SGHRS and CDR2 YFSETQ. V was trimmed by 4 bases and J by 10 bases, leaving 15 bases between them. This CDR3 region has 13 residues. This chain's CDR3 is CASSPAPGDEQFF. The CDR3 region has the DNA TGCGCCAGCAGCCCGGCCCCAGGGGACGAGCAGTTCTTC.

This rearrangement joins TRBV30 to TRBJ2-3, with 7 bases fitting TRBD1. CDR3 length: 14 amino acids. V lost 1 base, J lost 8 bases, and 9 bases stayed unmatched. Germline assignment: CDR1 GTSNPN and CDR2 SVGIG (reference sequence). CDR3 nucleotides: TGTGCCTGGAGTGGGGGGACAGCCGCCGGTACGCAGTATTTT. Amino acid sequence: CAWSGGTAAGTQYF.

This clone is classed as medium-sized. The rearrangement joins TRBV5-4 to TRBJ2-3; 13 positions agree with TRBD2. J gave up 2 bases and V 4 bases, and 7 bases lay outside the gene matches. The CDR3 contains 17 residues. Germline V gene sequence: CDR1 SGHNT, CDR2 YYREEE (reference sequence). CDR3 amino acids: CASSVRLAGGPTDTQYF. The CDR3 coding sequence is TGTGCCAGCAGCGTGAGACTAGCGGGAGGTCCCACAGATACGCAGTATTTT.

This rearrangement joins TRBV30 to TRBJ2-7; D not resolved. Trimming left V 2 bases short and J 4 bases short, with 6 bases between. From germline, CDR1 is GTSNPN and CDR2 SVGIG (reference sequence). This CDR3 has 11 residues. The CDR3 nucleotides are TGTGCCTGGAGTACGGGTTACGAGCAGTACTTC. Translating it yields CAWSTGYEQYF.

Here the CDR3 reads CASSVDYRSSYEQYF. The DNA for the CDR3 is TGTGCCAGCAGCGTAGACTACAGGAGCTCCTACGAGCAGTACTTC. The chain carries TRBV9 and TRBJ2-7; tentatively, D is TRBD1 (5 bases). This CDR3 comprises 15 residues. Germline CDR1 reads SGDLS; CDR2 reads YYNGEE. V shed 0 bases and J shed 0 bases, with 10 bases lying between them.

The J gene is TRBJ2-3, the V gene TRBV6-5; 9 bases line up with TRBD1. V lost 8 bases, J lost 6 bases, and 12 bases stayed unmatched. The germline gives CDR1 MNHEY, CDR2 SVGAGI. The CDR3 length is 15 residues. CDR3 protein: CASSISGQGWDTQYF. In DNA, the CDR3 is TGTGCCAGCTCCATATCGGGACAGGGATGGGATACGCAGTATTTT.